This is a list of T cell receptor beta chains from one sample in a study of T cell responses to AZD1222 COVID-19 vaccine. Some clones are missing from TCRdb's copy, which holds only in-frame ones; the method was immunoSEQ multiplex PCR. The data contain about 200,000 clones, 80% to 90% of them singletons. The sample in question was peripheral blood, obtained on day 0 of AZD1222 vaccination. All receptors derive from an adult in good health. CDR3s include the opening cysteine and the closing phenylalanine or tryptophan. Size is stated for part of the rows, as once, few or many counts, or as a class when the clone is expanded.

abundance	j_gene	v_gene	CDR3aa
NA	TRBJ2-2	TRBV11-2	CASSESPGYTNTGELFF
NA	TRBJ1-2	TRBV3-1/TRBV3-2	CASSHLRGGYTF
NA	TRBJ2-1	TRBV28	CASSGTPRVRNEQFF
NA	TRBJ2-5	TRBV7-9	CASSLAGETQYF
NA	TRBJ1-5	TRBV7-9	CASSLDRANQPQHF
NA	TRBJ1-5	TRBV3-1/TRBV3-2	CASSRNGRDQPQHF
NA	TRBJ2-2	TRBV28	CASSDGRGNTGELFF
NA	TRBJ1-1	TRBV7-9	CASSEQAGLTEAFF
NA	TRBJ1-1	TRBV27	CASSLSAWAEAFF
NA	TRBJ2-3	TRBV7-8	CASSLPAGGYTQYF
NA	TRBJ1-1	TRBV4-2	CASSQPPGWAFF
NA	TRBJ2-2	TRBV29-1	CSGGQGNTGELFF
NA	TRBJ1-2	TRBV5-1	CARTRPEDRYRYGYTF
once	TRBJ1-6	TRBV7-9	CASSNRDSGGNSPLHF
NA	TRBJ2-6	TRBV24-1	CATSDGGAGANVLTF
once	TRBJ1-2	TRBV7-6	CASSLGGQGDYGYTF
NA	TRBJ2-2	TRBV7-9	CASSLGGASTGELFF
NA	TRBJ2-5	TRBV4-1	CASSQEWRGGSPPQETQYF
NA	TRBJ2-3	TRBV19	CASSIGGAHTDTQYF
NA	TRBJ2-2	TRBV7-2	CASSSTRRAGELFF
NA	TRBJ2-2	TRBV7-2	CASSAGSGTGELFF
NA	TRBJ1-5	TRBV4-2	CASSQELGGQFLGQPQHF
few	TRBJ1-5	TRBV28	CASTPGQGNQPQHF
NA	TRBJ1-3	TRBV6-5	CASSYWDRGPGNTIYF
once	TRBJ2-7	TRBV5-1	CASSLSNSAYEQYF
NA	TRBJ1-2	TRBV5-6	CASSRDRGFGYTF
NA	TRBJ2-7	TRBV2	CASSDKLAGGLGYEQYF
NA	TRBJ2-7	TRBV4-1	CASSQFSQSPHRWEQYF
few	TRBJ1-1	TRBV4-2	CASSQDTRWGGEAFF
few	TRBJ1-2	TRBV12-3/TRBV12-4	CASSLIPGGYTF
NA	TRBJ2-1	TRBV19	CASTHGGDYNEQFF
NA	TRBJ1-4	TRBV21-1	CASSSATPGETQLFF
NA	TRBJ1-2	TRBV5-4	CASSPPNSYGYTF
NA	TRBJ2-7	TRBV7-3	CASSLRDSYEQYF
NA	TRBJ1-5	TRBV7-6	CASSLAPRGRRDQPQHF
NA	TRBJ1-5	TRBV6-4	CASSAPRPDREGYSNQPQHF
NA	TRBJ1-2	TRBV5-1	CASSLADRSYGYTF
NA	TRBJ1-2	TRBV29-1	CSATDPDGYTF
once	TRBJ1-3	TRBV2	CASRRTGTDSGNTIYF
NA	TRBJ1-4	TRBV5-1	CASSLGGQGGEKLFF
NA	TRBJ2-7	TRBV3-1/TRBV3-2	CASSQVPGGLYEQYF
NA	TRBJ1-1	TRBV28	CASSPRYIRMNTEAFF
NA	TRBJ1-1	TRBV27	CASSLARFRTEAFF
NA	TRBJ1-3	TRBV19	CASIDGGTGNTIYF
NA	TRBJ2-7	TRBV3-1/TRBV3-2	CASSQAGGSYEQYF
NA	TRBJ1-1	TRBV9	CASSVGFSGGRSTEAFF
NA	TRBJ2-2	TRBV6-6	CASSRQAPSNTGELFF
NA	TRBJ2-3	TRBV7-6	CASSFRLVGAPDTQYF
NA	TRBJ2-7	TRBV10-2	CASLGTAYEQYF
NA	TRBJ1-2	TRBV4-1	CASSQQEGTNYGYTF
NA	TRBJ2-2	TRBV18	CASSPPGPVGRMPGELFF
few	TRBJ2-1	TRBV6-4	CASSDEAGEVNEQFF
NA	TRBJ1-1	TRBV24-1	CATSDSRGGTTEAFF
NA	TRBJ2-5	TRBV5-4	CASSFLGRGPGETQYF
few	TRBJ2-7	TRBV7-8	CASSLYRIVSSYEQYF